This TCR beta chain was sequenced in a study of cytomegalovirus exposure and HLA in healthy donors. Study-level background: An early release of data contained about 85 million unique TCRs, which came from HLA-typed donors.

It was with 60 Vbeta and 13 Jbeta primers that the PCR ran. Here immunoSEQ multiplex PCR was the method, and the copy in TCRdb shows in-frame clones only, minus some. Here the sample spans around 200,000 clones, roughly 80% being singletons. CDR1 is SGDLS, CDR2 YYNGEE, per germline. V dropped 0 bases and J dropped 2; count of bases not matched to a gene: 6. The CDR3 spans 16 residues. Findings and limits, study-wide: As was reported, the HLA-A and HLA-B alleles of most subjects were accurately predicted from TCR beta sequences.

Notes on this clone: Antigen specificity is unknown.

The sequence was obtained from a man aged 50 to 60 in good health and CMV-seronegative. The material sequenced was PBMCs. The chain is built from TRBV9 and TRBJ2-3; 7 nucleotides match TRBD2. This CDR3 is CASSVGLAAYTDTQYF. Written as DNA, the CDR3 is TGTGCCAGCAGCGTAGGGCTAGCGGCATACACAGATACGCAGTATTTT.